This TCR beta chain was observed in a study of cytomegalovirus exposure and HLA in healthy donors. Study results and limitations: The classifier was said to identify cytomegalovirus status with high specificity and sensitivity.

This clone was picked up a small number of times. Its target is not known. 13 Jbeta primers and 60 Vbeta primers were used for the PCR. Assay used: immunoSEQ multiplex PCR; TCRdb lists only in-frame clones, some missing. The sample includes under 150,000 clones, around 72% of them seen just once. This sequence was found in a man in his forties in good health and CMV-seronegative. What was sequenced was PBMCs.

The CDR3 loop reads CASSISGRFYEQYF. CDR3 nucleotides: TGTGCCAGCAGTATTAGCGGGAGATTCTACGAGCAGTACTTC. The chain combines TRBV27 with TRBJ2-7; TRBD2 matches at 9 bases. CDR1 and CDR2 (germline): MNHEY, SMNVEV (reference sequence). The CDR3 totals 14 residues. Trimming cost V 5 bases and J 3 bases; bases outside gene matches: 5.